The next 15 T cell receptor beta chains were all read from a single sample in a study of T-cell memory formation after mild COVID-19. TCRdb recomputed calls from the 5' RACE reads with MiXCR, one row per CDR3 protein. The profile covers some 250,000 distinct CDR3 sequences, with approximately 19% appearing a single time and 20% to 25% taken by the ten largest. The sequenced sample consisted of PBMCs or a T cell subset sorted from them (not recorded which). Every receptor here comes from a man aged 18 to 30 who had mild COVID-19 (a few samples of this study predate the infection). Cell type and time point are not known.

The chain joins TRBV9 to TRBJ2-1, with 12 bases fitting TRBD2. Trimming cost V 0 bases and J 4 bases; bases outside gene matches: 8. There are 18 residues in the CDR3. CDR1 is SGDLS and CDR2 is YYNGEE in the germline V gene. CDR3 loop: CASSVESSGGVVYNEQFF. CDR3 in DNA: TGTGCCAGCAGCGTAGAGTCTAGCGGGGGGGTAGTTTACAATGAGCAGTTCTTC.

The V gene is TRBV5-1, the J gene TRBJ1-2; D remains unclear. This CDR3 spans 12 amino acids. Trimming stripped 1 base from V and 9 bases from J, with 10 bases between. From germline, CDR1 is SGHRS and CDR2 YFSETQ. Here the CDR3 reads CASSLQSRSYTF. CDR3 bases: TGCGCCAGCAGCTTGCAGTCGCGCAGCTACACCTTC.

The chain is built from TRBV20-1 and TRBJ2-3; D may be TRBD1 or TRBD2 (5 bases each). V lost 3 bases and J 5 bases, leaving 15 bases between the germline ends. The CDR3 is made up of 14 amino acids. CDR1 and CDR2 from the germline V gene are DFQATT and SNEGSKA (reference sequence). The CDR3 spells CSASLGPEGDTQYF. The CDR3 nucleotides are TGCAGTGCTAGTCTGGGACCTGAGGGAGATACGCAGTATTTT.

V gene TRBV12-3 or TRBV12-4 combines with J gene TRBJ1-6, with a tentative D call TRBD1 (6 bases). The CDR3 covers 16 residues. Deletions cut 2 bases from V and 7 bases from J, with 15 bases between. CDR3 amino acids: CASSLSGDILNSPLHF. CDR3 DNA sequence: TGTGCCAGCAGTTTATCAGGGGACATACTGAATTCACCCCTCCACTTT.

This chain connects TRBV27 to TRBJ1-4, with D possibly matching TRBD1 (5 bases). V lost 5 bases to trimming and J lost 3 bases, with 13 bases between them. The germline V gene encodes CDR1 MNHEY and CDR2 SMNVEV (reference sequence). This CDR3 comprises 15 residues. CDR3 in amino acids: CASSRMGVSNEKLFF. The CDR3 coding sequence is TGTGCCAGCAGTCGGATGGGGGTGTCTAATGAAAAACTGTTTTTT.

On this clonotype itself: A clone one base away is much larger, so this may be a read error. V usage is TRBV5-1 and J usage is TRBJ2-5; D remains ambiguous. V was cut by 0 bases and J by 5 bases, with 5 bases left in between. Germline V lookup: CDR1 SGHRS, CDR2 YFSETQ. This CDR3 has 12 residues. The CDR3 sequence: CASSLDWETQYF. In DNA form, the CDR3 reads TGCGCCAGCAGCTTGGACTGGGAGACCCAGTACTTC.

This clonotype has just a few counts. The rearrangement joins TRBV27 to TRBJ2-3; 10 bases match TRBD1. V lost 1 base, J lost 3 bases, and 1 base stayed unmatched. In germline, CDR1 is MNHEY, CDR2 SMNVEV (reference sequence). The CDR3 spans 15 residues. This CDR3 reads CASSLWTGGTDTQYF. In DNA form, the CDR3 reads TGTGCCAGCAGTTTATGGACAGGGGGGACAGATACGCAGTATTTT.

The chain carries TRBV3-1 and TRBJ1-3, with D possibly matching TRBD1 (5 bases). The CDR3 is 13 amino acids. V was clipped by 4 bases and J by 4 bases, with 8 bases between them. Germline V gene lookup returns CDR1 LGHDT and CDR2 YNNKEL (reference sequence). The CDR3 is CASSPRDGNTIYF. The CDR3 bases are TGTGCCAGCAGCCCCAGGGACGGAAACACCATATATTTT. The variable domain in full, completed from reference TRBV3-1 and TRBJ1-3, reads DTAVSQTPKYLVTQMGNDKSIKCEQNLGHDTMYWYKQDSKKFLKIMFSYNNKELIINETVPNRFSPKSPDKAHLNLHINSLELGDSAVYFCASSPRDGNTIYFGEGSWLTVV.

The sample holds many counts of this clonotype. The genes are TRBV5-1 and TRBJ2-5; 7 bases match TRBD1. CDR1 is SGHRS and CDR2 is YFSETQ in the germline V gene. With V trimmed by 2 bases and J by 4 bases, 2 bases remained unmatched. The CDR3 has 13 residues. CDR3 sequence reads: CASSFPGGETQYF. CDR3 DNA: TGCGCCAGCAGCTTCCCAGGGGGAGAGACCCAGTACTTC.

This clonotype was detected a few times. The chain has TRBV18 and TRBJ1-5, with 7 bases that match TRBD1. V gave up 4 bases and J gave up 5 bases; unmatched junction bases: 8. The CDR3 is made up of 15 amino acids. Germline-derived CDR1 and CDR2 are KGHSH and LQKENI. The DNA of the CDR3 is TGTGCCAGCTCACTCTCGACAGGGCGTGATCAGCCCCAGCATTTT. It codes for CASSLSTGRDQPQHF.

The chain couples TRBV6-5 to TRBJ2-1; tentatively, D is TRBD1 (6 bases). In germline, CDR1 is MNHEY, CDR2 SVGAGI. The CDR3 extends over 13 amino acids. The V gene lost 4 bases and the J gene lost 6 bases, with 10 bases spanning the gap. Here the CDR3 reads CASSFQDSNEQFF. CDR3 nucleotide sequence: TGTGCCAGCAGTTTCCAGGACAGCAATGAGCAGTTCTTC.

The gene calls are TRBV5-6 and TRBJ2-7, with a possible D match to TRBD1 (6 bases). CDR3 size: 13 residues. V was cut by 7 bases and J by 3 bases, with 14 bases left in between. Germline V gene lookup returns CDR1 SGHDT and CDR2 YYEEEE. In nucleotides, the CDR3 is TGTGCCAGCCTAAAAACAGGGCTCTACGAGCAGTACTTC. It encodes CASLKTGLYEQYF. Full variable domain (outside the CDR3, taken from reference TRBV5-6 and TRBJ2-7): DAGVTQSPTHLIKTRGQQVTLRCSPKSGHDTVSWYQQALGQGPQFIFQYYEEEERQRGNFPDRFSGHQFPNYSSELNVNALLLGDSALYLCASLKTGLYEQYFGPGTRLTVT.

The V gene is TRBV7-2, the J gene TRBJ2-7; TRBD1 is a possible D gene (5 bases). The CDR3 is made up of 15 amino acids. The germline CDR1 and CDR2 sequences are SGHTA and FQGNSA. V was pared by 1 base and J by 2 bases, with 12 bases between. In nucleotides, the CDR3 is TGTGCCAGCAGCTTAGACGTACGGACAACCTACGAGCAGTACTTC. It encodes CASSLDVRTTYEQYF. Complete variable domain (other parts from reference TRBV7-2 and TRBJ2-7): GAGVSQSPSNKVTEKGKDVELRCDPISGHTALYWYRQSLGQGLEFLIYFQGNSAPDKSGLPSDRFSAERTGGSVSTLTIQRTQQEDSAVYLCASSLDVRTTYEQYFGPGTRLTVT.

This clonotype has a handful of counts. The chain links TRBV20-1 to TRBJ2-7; D possibly uses TRBD1 or TRBD2 (5 bases each). V shed 6 bases and J shed 1 base, with 10 bases lying between them. The CDR3 loop spans 12 amino acids. Germline assignment: CDR1 DFQATT and CDR2 SNEGSKA (reference sequence). CDR3 in DNA: TGCAGTGCCGGGACCAGTTCCTACGAGCAGTACTTC. Its translation is CSAGTSSYEQYF.

This clonotype has at least ten counts. The rearrangement uses TRBV29-1 and TRBJ2-3; D is unclear. Germline V lookup: CDR1 SQVTM, CDR2 ANQGSEA. The CDR3 runs to 12 residues. The V and J ends lost 2 bases and 2 bases respectively, with 5 bases between them. CDR3 nucleotide sequence: TGCAGCGTTGAACCCATCACAGATACGCAGTATTTT. Its translation: CSVEPITDTQYF.